The clone carrying this T cell receptor beta chain showed up many times. Its specificity is unknown. Between the trimmed V and J ends, which lost 6 bases and 10 bases, there was a span of 22 bases. The CDR3 spans 14 residues. The germline gives CDR1 SGHDT, CDR2 YYEEEE. Using RNA transcripts as the source, TCR beta CDR3 regions were amplified. The HTBI primer set was used in a first-round RT-PCR of the TCR CDR3. TCRdb independently ran MiXCR on the multiplex PCR reads; one entry per CDR3 protein. The sample yields roughly 250,000 distinct CDR3 sequences, roughly 17% seen once. The data stem from a study of T cells in Graves' hyperthyroidism and ophthalmopathy. Study-level findings and limits: Ophthalmopathy was distinguished from stable hyperthyroidism by 13 V-J signatures. Prediction of ophthalmopathy progression came a median roughly 7.1 months pre-onset.

The clonotype was recovered from a woman younger than 35 with Graves' ophthalmopathy. The chain employs TRBV5-6 and TRBJ1-2; the D is unclear. The source material was blood. The DNA of the CDR3 is TGTGCCAGCACCGCTTGGTTATCCCCTGGCGCCTACACCTTC. Translating it yields CASTAWLSPGAYTF.